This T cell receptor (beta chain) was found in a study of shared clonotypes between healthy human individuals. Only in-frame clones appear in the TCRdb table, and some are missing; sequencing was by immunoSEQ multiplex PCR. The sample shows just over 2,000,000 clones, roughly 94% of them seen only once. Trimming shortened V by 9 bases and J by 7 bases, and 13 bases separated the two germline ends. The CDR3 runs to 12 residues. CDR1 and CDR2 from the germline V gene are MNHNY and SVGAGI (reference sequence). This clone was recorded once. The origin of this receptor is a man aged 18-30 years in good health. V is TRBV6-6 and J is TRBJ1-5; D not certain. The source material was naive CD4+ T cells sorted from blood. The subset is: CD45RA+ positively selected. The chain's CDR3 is CASGVGPQPQHF. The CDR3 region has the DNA TGTGCCAGTGGGGTAGGTCCCCAGCCCCAGCATTTT.